The source of this T cell receptor (beta chain) is a study of CD8 T cells in Susac syndrome. Study as a whole: At the time their blood was drawn, patients with Susac syndrome were either therapy-naive, on corticosteroids (with some of them also receiving intravenous immunoglobulin), or on intravenous immunoglobulin alone. Study outcomes and limitations: Detection of Susac-specific public clones gave around 16 in total CD8+ repertoires and roughly 5 in CD8+ TEMRA repertoires.

Random hexamers served to reverse transcribe about 0.45 to 1 ug RNA. TCRdb re-called the immunoSEQ multiplex PCR reads through MiXCR, storing one row per CDR3 protein. In the table there are about 100,000 distinct CDR3 sequences, about 95% of which are singletons. Germline V gene data show CDR1 as MGHRA and CDR2 as YSYEKL. The CDR3 loop spans 13 amino acids. Trimming took 0 bases from V and 8 from J, leaving 10 bases between them. Comments on this clonotype: Its antigen is unknown.

Sequencing was carried out using CD8+ T cells from PBMCs. The receptor was isolated from a human donor with Susac syndrome. This rearrangement joins TRBV4-1 to TRBJ1-2; D call uncertain. CDR3 in amino acids: CASSQETAGGYTF. In DNA form, the CDR3 reads TGCGCCAGCAGCCAAGAAACGGCTGGGGGCTACACCTTC.